The rows below give T cell receptor beta chains drawn from one sample of a study of CD8 T cells in ankylosing spondylitis. TCRdb recomputed calls from the 5' RACE reads with MiXCR, one row per CDR3 protein. The sample yields some 840,000 distinct CDR3 sequences, over 9.5% seen once. The specimen was blood, either unsorted or a sorted T cell fraction (not recorded which). The receptors stem from a male donor with ankylosing spondylitis. The CDR3 runs from the conserved cysteine through the conserved F or W. D genes are given only for firm matches. The size entry is marked missing in some rows and otherwise reads once, few, many or a size class.

cdr3_aa cdr3_nt v_call d_call clone_size j_call
CASSLATNLAFF TGTGCCAGCAGCTTGGCGACGAATCTTGCTTTCTTT TRBV5-8 . many TRBJ1-1
CASSLRRGRSYTF TGTGCCAGCAGCTTGCGGCGGGGGCGAAGCTACACCTTC TRBV5-6 . few TRBJ1-2
CASSPRTSGPYNEQFF TGTGCCAGCAGCCCCCGGACTAGCGGGCCTTACAATGAGCAGTTCTTC TRBV7-9 TRBD2 . TRBJ2-1
CASSLDTGYDKNIQYF TGTGCCAGCAGCTTAGATACAGGGTACGACAAAAACATTCAGTACTTC TRBV11-2 . . TRBJ2-4
CASSYSNRDGVSPMNTEAFF TGTGCCAGCAGTTACTCAAATCGGGACGGAGTTTCTCCCATGAACACTGAAGCTTTCTTT TRBV6-2/TRBV6-3 . . TRBJ1-1
CSANFGGVETQYF TGCAGTGCTAATTTCGGGGGAGTAGAGACCCAGTACTTC TRBV20-1 . few TRBJ2-5
CASSQDKLQETQYF TGCGCCAGCAGCCAAGATAAACTACAAGAGACCCAGTACTTC TRBV4-1 . few TRBJ2-5
CASSGRVYGRTRGQYF TGTGCCAGCAGCGGCAGAGTGTACGGGAGAACCCGAGGGCAGTACTTC TRBV3-1 . . TRBJ2-7
CASSQDRQGQPQHF TGCGCCAGCAGCCAAGACCGACAGGGGCAGCCCCAGCATTTT TRBV4-3 TRBD1 few TRBJ1-5
CASRRGASGQETQYF TGTGCCAGCAGGAGGGGGGCTAGCGGGCAAGAGACCCAGTACTTC TRBV9 TRBD2 . TRBJ2-5
CASSPGQRYGGYTF TGTGCCAGCAGCCCGGGACAGCGCTACGGTGGCTACACCTTC TRBV7-9 TRBD1 few TRBJ1-2
CSARVLTGGTDTQYF TGCAGTGCTAGAGTCCTGACGGGGGGCACAGATACGCAGTATTTT TRBV20-1 . few TRBJ2-3
CSAHGTSGYPLAKNIQYF TGCAGCGCCCATGGGACTAGCGGGTACCCCCTAGCCAAAAACATTCAGTACTTC TRBV29-1 TRBD2 . TRBJ2-4
CSARPGSPPYEQYF TGCAGTGCTAGACCTGGTTCACCTCCCTACGAGCAGTACTTC TRBV20-1 . few TRBJ2-7
CASSLTGTGGTEQYF TGTGCCAGCAGCTTAACCGGGACAGGGGGCACCGAGCAGTACTTC TRBV7-9 TRBD1 . TRBJ2-7
CASSPRTPRSNQPQHF TGTGCCAGCAGTCCCCGGACACCTCGTAGCAATCAGCCCCAGCATTTT TRBV12-3/TRBV12-4 . . TRBJ1-5
CASSPMAGGPSNEQFF TGCGCCAGCAGCCCTATGGCGGGAGGGCCCTCTAATGAGCAGTTCTTC TRBV5-1 TRBD2 . TRBJ2-1
CASSPRAGPNEQFF TGTGCCAGCAGTCCAAGGGCGGGTCCCAATGAGCAGTTCTTC TRBV27 . . TRBJ2-1
CASSLDILGYTF TGTGCCAGCAGCTTGGACATTTTAGGCTACACCTTC TRBV5-5 . few TRBJ1-2
CASTSTSETTNEQFF TGCGCCAGCACCTCGACTAGCGAAACTACAAATGAGCAGTTCTTC TRBV5-1 TRBD2 few TRBJ2-1
CSAREVGIDNEQFF TGCAGTGCTAGAGAGGTAGGGATAGATAATGAGCAGTTCTTC TRBV20-1 . . TRBJ2-1
CASSPRGGAPDTQYF TGCGCCAGCAGCCCCCGGGGGGGTGCCCCAGATACGCAGTATTTT TRBV5-1 TRBD2 many TRBJ2-3
CASCGDVRGEKLFF TGTGCCAGCTGTGGGGACGTTCGGGGTGAAAAACTGTTTTTT TRBV9 . . TRBJ1-4
CASSLSDRESYGYTF TGTGCCAGCAGCTTGAGTGATAGGGAATCGTATGGCTACACCTTC TRBV5-6 . few TRBJ1-2
CAISESLAGYYEQYF TGTGCCATCAGTGAGTCCCTAGCGGGATACTACGAGCAGTACTTC TRBV10-3 TRBD2 . TRBJ2-7
CASSPRTASTDTQYF TGCGCCAGCAGCCCCCGGACAGCTAGCACAGATACGCAGTATTTT TRBV4-3 . many TRBJ2-3
CASSRQGAEQPQHF TGTGCCAGCAGTCGTCAGGGGGCGGAACAGCCCCAGCATTTT TRBV2 TRBD1 . TRBJ1-5
CASSPGWRGYEQYF TGTGCCAGCAGTCCGGGGTGGAGGGGATACGAGCAGTACTTC TRBV28 . . TRBJ2-7
CASSGQGEGEQYF TGCGCCAGCAGCGGCCAGGGAGAAGGTGAGCAGTACTTC TRBV5-1 . few TRBJ2-7
CASRPPGRDYGYTF TGTGCCAGCAGACCGCCGGGACGGGACTATGGCTACACCTTC TRBV5-4 . few TRBJ1-2
CASSLAWTTDTQYF TGCGCCAGCAGCTTGGCCTGGACTACAGATACGCAGTATTTT TRBV5-1 . . TRBJ2-3
CASSLSTGWDEKLFF TGTGCCAGCAGTTTATCGACAGGGTGGGATGAAAAACTGTTTTTT TRBV27 TRBD1 few TRBJ1-4
CASSQNKQETQYF TGTGCCAGCAGCCAAAACAAACAAGAGACCCAGTACTTC TRBV3-1 . . TRBJ2-5
CASSLYGQGGGQYF TGTGCCAGCAGTTTATATGGACAGGGGGGCGGGCAGTACTTC TRBV28 TRBD1 . TRBJ2-7
CASSPTGLGGYTF TGTGCCAGCAGCCCGACAGGGTTAGGCGGCTACACCTTC TRBV6-6 TRBD1 . TRBJ1-2
CASSPRAVSYEQYF TGTGCCAGCAGCCCCCGGGCGGTCTCCTACGAGCAGTACTTC TRBV7-2 . few TRBJ2-7
CASKVRFAEAFF TGTGCCAGCAAGGTTCGGTTTGCTGAAGCTTTCTTT TRBV2 . few TRBJ1-1
CASSTHWQGGTGELFF TGTGCCAGCAGCACCCATTGGCAGGGCGGCACCGGGGAGCTGTTTTTT TRBV7-2 . few TRBJ2-2
CASAPKRESSYEQYF TGTGCCAGCGCCCCCAAGAGAGAGAGCTCCTACGAGCAGTACTTC TRBV19 . few TRBJ2-7
CASTTLGSNQPQHF TGTGCCAGCACCACTCTAGGTAGCAATCAGCCCCAGCATTTT TRBV6-1 . few TRBJ1-5
CASSGESSGYNEQFF TGTGCCAGCAGTGGGGAGAGTAGCGGTTACAATGAGCAGTTCTTC TRBV2 . . TRBJ2-1
CSAPSPTNEKLFF TGCAGTGCTCCGTCGCCCACGAATGAAAAACTGTTTTTT TRBV20-1 . many TRBJ1-4
CASSPIGRYGYTF TGTGCCAGCAGCCCTATAGGGCGGTATGGCTACACCTTC TRBV3-1 . few TRBJ1-2
CASSSGKGVADTQYF TGTGCCAGCAGTTCTGGGAAAGGGGTTGCAGATACGCAGTATTTT TRBV6-5 . few TRBJ2-3
CASSQVSQWQIYNSPLHF TGTGCCAGCAGCCAAGTATCCCAATGGCAGATCTATAATTCACCCCTCCACTTT TRBV4-2 . . TRBJ1-6
CSATGGVQGQFF TGCAGTGCAACGGGTGGGGTACAGGGGCAGTTCTTC TRBV20-1 . . TRBJ2-1
CASSLGDRLQETQYF TGTGCCAGCAGCTTAGGGGACAGACTCCAAGAGACCCAGTACTTC TRBV7-9 TRBD1 many TRBJ2-5
CASGELAGGTDTQYF TGTGCCAGCGGGGAACTAGCGGGGGGCACAGATACGCAGTATTTT TRBV3-1 TRBD2 few TRBJ2-3
CASSLGWRRAPGAGGNEQFF TGTGCCAGCAGCTTAGGATGGCGCAGGGCGCCGGGTGCGGGAGGTAATGAGCAGTTCTTC TRBV11-2 TRBD2 many TRBJ2-1